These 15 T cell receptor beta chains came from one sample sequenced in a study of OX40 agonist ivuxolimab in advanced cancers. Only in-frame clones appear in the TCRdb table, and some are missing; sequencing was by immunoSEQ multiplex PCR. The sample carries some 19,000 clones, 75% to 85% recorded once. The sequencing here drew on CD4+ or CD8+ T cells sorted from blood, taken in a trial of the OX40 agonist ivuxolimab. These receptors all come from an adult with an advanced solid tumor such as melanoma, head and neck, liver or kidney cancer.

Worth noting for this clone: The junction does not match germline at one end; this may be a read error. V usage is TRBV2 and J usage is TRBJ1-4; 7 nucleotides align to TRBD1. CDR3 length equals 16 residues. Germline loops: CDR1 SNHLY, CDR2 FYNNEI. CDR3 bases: TGTGCCAGCAGTCACCCCCGGGACAGTACTAAGGAAAAACTGTTTTTT. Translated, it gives CASSHPRDSTKEKLFF.

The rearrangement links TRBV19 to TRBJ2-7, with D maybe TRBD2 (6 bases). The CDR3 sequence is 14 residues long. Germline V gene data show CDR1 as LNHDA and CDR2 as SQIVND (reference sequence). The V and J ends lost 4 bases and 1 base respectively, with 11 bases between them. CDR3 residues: CASSSGGGSYEQYF. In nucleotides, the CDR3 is TGTGCCAGTAGTAGCGGCGGAGGGTCCTACGAGCAGTACTTC. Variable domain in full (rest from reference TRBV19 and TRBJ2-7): DGGITQSPKYLFRKEGQNVTLSCEQNLNHDAMYWYRQDPGQGLRLIYYSQIVNDFQKGDIAEGYSVSREKKESFPLTVTSAQKNPTAFYLCASSSGGGSYEQYFGPGTRLTVT.

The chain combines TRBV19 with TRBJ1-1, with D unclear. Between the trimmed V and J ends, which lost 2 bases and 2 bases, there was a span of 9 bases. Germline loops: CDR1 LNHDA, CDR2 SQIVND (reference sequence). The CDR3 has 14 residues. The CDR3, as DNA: TGTGCCAGTAGTATAACGGGCCAAAACACTGAAGCTTTCTTT. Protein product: CASSITGQNTEAFF.

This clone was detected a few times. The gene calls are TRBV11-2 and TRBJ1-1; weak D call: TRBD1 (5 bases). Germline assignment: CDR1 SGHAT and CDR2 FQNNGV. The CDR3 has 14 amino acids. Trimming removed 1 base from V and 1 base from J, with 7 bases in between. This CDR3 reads CASSLAGTNTEAFF. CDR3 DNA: TGTGCCAGCAGCTTAGCAGGGACGAACACTGAAGCTTTCTTT.

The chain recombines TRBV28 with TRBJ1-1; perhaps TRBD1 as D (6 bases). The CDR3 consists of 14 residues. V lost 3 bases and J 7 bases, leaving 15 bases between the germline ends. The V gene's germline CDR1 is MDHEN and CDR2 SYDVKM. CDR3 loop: CASSFFRGGIEAFF. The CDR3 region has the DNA TGTGCCAGCAGTTTCTTTAGGGGGGGTATTGAAGCTTTCTTT. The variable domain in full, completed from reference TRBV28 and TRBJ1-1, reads DVKVTQSSRYLVKRTGEKVFLECVQDMDHENMFWYRQDPGLGLRLIYFSYDVKMKEKGDIPEGYSVSREKKERFSLILESASTNQTSMYLCASSFFRGGIEAFFGQGTRLTVV.

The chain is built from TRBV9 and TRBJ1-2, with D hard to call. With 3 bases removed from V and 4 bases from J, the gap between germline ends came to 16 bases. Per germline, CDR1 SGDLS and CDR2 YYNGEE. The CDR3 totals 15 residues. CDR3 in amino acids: CASSASGLGAYGYTF. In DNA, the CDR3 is TGTGCCAGCAGCGCCTCCGGTCTCGGAGCCTATGGCTACACCTTC.

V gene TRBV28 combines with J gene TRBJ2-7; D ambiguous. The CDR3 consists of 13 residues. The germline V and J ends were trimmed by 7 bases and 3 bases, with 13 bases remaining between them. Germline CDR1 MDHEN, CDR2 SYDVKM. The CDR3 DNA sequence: TGTGCCAGCATCCCCCGTTCGAACTACGAGCAGTACTTC. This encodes CASIPRSNYEQYF. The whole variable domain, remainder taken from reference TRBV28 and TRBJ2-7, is DVKVTQSSRYLVKRTGEKVFLECVQDMDHENMFWYRQDPGLGLRLIYFSYDVKMKEKGDIPEGYSVSREKKERFSLILESASTNQTSMYLCASIPRSNYEQYFGPGTRLTVT.

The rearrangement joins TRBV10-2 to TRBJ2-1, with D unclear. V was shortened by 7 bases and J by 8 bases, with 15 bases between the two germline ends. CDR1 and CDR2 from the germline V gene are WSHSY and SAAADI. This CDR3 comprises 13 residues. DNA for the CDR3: TGCGCCAGCATGGGTCCTCAAGACGATGAGCAGTTCTTC. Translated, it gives CASMGPQDDEQFF.

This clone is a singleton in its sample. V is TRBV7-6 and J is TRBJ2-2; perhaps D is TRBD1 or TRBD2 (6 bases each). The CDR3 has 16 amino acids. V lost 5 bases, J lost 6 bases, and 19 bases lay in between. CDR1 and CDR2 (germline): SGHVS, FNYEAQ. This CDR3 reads CASSPATGTGAGELFF. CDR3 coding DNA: TGTGCCAGCAGCCCAGCGACAGGAACGGGGGCCGGGGAGCTGTTTTTT.

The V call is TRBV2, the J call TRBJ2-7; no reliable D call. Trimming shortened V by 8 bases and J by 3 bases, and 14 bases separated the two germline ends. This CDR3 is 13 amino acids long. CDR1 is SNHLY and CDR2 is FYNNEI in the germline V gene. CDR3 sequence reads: CASSFRSFYEQYF. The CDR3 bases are TGTGCCAGCTCATTCAGATCTTTCTACGAGCAGTACTTC. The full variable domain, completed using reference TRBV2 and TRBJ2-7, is EPEVTQTPSHQVTQMGQEVILRCVPISNHLYFYWYRQILGQKVEFLVSFYNNEISEKSEIFDDQFSVERPDGSNFTLKIRSTKLEDSAMYFCASSFRSFYEQYFGPGTRLTVT.

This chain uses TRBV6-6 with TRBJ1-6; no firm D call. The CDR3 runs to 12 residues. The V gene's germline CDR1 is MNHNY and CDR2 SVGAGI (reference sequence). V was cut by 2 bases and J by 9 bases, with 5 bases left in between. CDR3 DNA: TGTGCCAGCAGTTACCGCTTTTCACCCCTCCACTTT. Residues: CASSYRFSPLHF.

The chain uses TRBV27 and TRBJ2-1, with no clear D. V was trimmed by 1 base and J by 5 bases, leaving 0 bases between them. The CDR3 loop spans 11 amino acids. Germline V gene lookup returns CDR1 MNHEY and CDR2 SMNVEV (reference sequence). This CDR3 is CASSLYNEQFF. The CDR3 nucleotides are TGTGCCAGCAGTTTATACAATGAGCAGTTCTTC.

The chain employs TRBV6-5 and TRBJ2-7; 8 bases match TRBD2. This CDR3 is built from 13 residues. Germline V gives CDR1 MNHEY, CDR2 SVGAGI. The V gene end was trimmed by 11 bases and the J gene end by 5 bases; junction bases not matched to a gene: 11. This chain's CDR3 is CAVLLAGGHEQYF. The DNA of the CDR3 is TGTGCCGTATTGCTCGCGGGGGGCCACGAGCAGTACTTC.

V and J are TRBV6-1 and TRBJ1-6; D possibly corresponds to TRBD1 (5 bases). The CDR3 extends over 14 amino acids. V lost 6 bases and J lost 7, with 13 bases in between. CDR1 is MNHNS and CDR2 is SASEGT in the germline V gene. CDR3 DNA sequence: TGTGCCAGCAGCTTAGCGCGGGACAATTCACCCCTCCACTTT. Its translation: CASSLARDNSPLHF.

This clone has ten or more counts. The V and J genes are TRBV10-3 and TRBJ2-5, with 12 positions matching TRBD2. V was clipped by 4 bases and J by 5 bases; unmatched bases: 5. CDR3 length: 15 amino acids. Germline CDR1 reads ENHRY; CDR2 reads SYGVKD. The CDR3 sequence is CAISVTGTSGETQYF. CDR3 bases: TGTGCCATCAGTGTGACCGGGACTAGCGGGGAGACCCAGTACTTC.